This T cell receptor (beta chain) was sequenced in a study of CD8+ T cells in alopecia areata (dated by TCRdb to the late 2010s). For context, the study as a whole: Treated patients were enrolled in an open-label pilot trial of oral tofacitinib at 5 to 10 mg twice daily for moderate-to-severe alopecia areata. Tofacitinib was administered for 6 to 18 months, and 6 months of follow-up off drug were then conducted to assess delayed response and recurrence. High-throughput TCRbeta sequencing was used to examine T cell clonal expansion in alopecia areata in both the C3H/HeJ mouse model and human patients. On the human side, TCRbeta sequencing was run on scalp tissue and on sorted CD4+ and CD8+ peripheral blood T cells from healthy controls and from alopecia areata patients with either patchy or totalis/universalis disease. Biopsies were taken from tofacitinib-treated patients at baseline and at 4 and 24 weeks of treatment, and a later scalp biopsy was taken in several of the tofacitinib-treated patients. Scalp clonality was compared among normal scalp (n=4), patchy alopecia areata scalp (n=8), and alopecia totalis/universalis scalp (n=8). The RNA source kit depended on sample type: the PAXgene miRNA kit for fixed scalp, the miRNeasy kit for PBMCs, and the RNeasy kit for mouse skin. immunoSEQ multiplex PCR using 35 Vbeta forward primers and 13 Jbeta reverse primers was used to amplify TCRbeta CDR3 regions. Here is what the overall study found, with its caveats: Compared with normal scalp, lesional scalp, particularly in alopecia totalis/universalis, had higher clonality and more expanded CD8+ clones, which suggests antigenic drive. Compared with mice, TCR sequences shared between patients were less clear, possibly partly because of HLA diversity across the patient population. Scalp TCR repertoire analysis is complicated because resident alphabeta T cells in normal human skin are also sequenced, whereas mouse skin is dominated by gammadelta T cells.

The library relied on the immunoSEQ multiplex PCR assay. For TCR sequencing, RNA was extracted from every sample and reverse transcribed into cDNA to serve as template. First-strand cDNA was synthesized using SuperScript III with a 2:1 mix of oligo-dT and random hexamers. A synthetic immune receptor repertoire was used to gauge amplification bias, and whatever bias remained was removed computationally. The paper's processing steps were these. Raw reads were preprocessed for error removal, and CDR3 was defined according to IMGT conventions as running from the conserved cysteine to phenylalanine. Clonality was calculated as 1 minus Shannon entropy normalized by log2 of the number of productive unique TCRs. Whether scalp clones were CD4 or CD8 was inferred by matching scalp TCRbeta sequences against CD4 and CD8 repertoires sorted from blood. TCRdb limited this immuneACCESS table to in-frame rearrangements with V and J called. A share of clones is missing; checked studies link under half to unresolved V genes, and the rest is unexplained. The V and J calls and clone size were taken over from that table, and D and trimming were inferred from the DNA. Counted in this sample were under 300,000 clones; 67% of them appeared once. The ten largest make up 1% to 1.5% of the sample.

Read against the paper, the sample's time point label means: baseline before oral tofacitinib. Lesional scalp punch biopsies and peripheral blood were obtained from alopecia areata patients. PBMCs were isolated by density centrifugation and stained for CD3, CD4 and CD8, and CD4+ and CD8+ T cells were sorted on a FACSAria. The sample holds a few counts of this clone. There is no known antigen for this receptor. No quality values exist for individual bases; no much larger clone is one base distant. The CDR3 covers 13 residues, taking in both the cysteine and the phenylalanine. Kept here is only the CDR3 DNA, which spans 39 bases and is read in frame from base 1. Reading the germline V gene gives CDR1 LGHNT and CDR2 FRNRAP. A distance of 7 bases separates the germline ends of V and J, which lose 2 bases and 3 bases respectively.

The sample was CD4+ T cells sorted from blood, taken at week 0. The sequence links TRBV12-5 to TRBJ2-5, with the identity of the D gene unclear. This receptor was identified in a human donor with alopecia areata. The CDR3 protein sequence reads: CASGLFLKETQYF. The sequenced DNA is TGTGCTAGTGGTTTGTTCCTTAAAGAGACCCAGTACTTC.